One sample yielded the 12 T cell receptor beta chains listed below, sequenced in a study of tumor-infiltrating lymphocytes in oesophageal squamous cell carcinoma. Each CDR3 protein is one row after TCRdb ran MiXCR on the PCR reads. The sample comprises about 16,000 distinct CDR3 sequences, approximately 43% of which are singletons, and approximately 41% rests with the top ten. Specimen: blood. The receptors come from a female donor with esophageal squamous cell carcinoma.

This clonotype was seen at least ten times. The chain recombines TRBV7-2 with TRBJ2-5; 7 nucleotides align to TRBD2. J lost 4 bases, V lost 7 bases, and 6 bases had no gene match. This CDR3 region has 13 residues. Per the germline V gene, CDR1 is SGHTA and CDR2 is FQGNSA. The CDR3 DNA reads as TGTGCCAGCACTTTTACGGGGGGAGAGACCCAGTACTTC. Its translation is CASTFTGGETQYF.

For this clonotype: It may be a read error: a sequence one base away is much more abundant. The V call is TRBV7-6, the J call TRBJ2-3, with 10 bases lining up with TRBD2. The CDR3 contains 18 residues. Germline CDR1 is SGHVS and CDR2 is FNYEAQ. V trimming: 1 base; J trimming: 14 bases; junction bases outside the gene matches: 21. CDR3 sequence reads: CASSLDTPSGGITGELYF. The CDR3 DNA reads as TGTGCCAGCAGCTTAGATACCCCTAGCGGGGGTATCACCGGGGAGCTGTATTTT. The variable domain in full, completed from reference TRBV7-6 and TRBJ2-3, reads GAGVSQSPRYKVTKRGQDVALRCDPISGHVSLYWYRQALGQGPEFLTYFNYEAQQDKSGLPNDRFSAERPEGSISTLTIQRTEQRDSAMYRCASSLDTPSGGITGELYFGPGTRLTVL.

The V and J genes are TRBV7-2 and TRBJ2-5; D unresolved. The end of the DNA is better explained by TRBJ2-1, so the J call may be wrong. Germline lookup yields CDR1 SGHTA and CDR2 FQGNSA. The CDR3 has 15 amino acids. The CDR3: CASSFPLRRSYEQFF. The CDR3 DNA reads TGTGCCAGCAGCTTCCCCTTGCGCCGGTCCTACGAGCAGTTCTTC.

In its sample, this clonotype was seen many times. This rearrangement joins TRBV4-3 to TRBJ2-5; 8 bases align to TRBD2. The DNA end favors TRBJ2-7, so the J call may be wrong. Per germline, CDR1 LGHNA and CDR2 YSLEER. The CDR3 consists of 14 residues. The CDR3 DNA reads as TGCGCCAGCAGCAGGACTAGCCCAAGGGGCGAGCAGTACTTC. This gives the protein CASSRTSPRGEQYF.

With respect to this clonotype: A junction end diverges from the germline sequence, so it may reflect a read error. The CDR3 loop is CAISESKQGTHEQFF. For the CDR3, the DNA is TGTGCCATCAGTGAGTCGAAACAGGGGACCCACGAGCAGTTCTTT. This chain links TRBV10-3 with TRBJ2-3; 7 bases map to TRBD1. The CDR3 has 15 residues. Germline CDR1 is ENHRY and CDR2 is SYGVKD.

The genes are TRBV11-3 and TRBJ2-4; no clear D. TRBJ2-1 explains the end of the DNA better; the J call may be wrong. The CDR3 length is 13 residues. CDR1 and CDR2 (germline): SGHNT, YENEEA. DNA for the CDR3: TGTGCCAGCAGCTTAGAGGACTACAATGAGCAGTTCTTC. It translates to CASSLEDYNEQFF.

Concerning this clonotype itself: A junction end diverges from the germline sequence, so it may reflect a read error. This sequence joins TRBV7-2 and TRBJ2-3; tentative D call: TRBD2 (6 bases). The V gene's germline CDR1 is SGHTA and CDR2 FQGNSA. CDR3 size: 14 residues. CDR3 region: CASTLAPGANAQYF. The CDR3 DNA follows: TGTGCCAGCACCTTAGCGCCGGGAGCGAACGCGCAGTATTTT. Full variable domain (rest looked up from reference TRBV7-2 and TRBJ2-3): GAGVSQSPSNKVTEKGKDVELRCDPISGHTALYWYRQSLGQGLEFLIYFQGNSAPDKSGLPSDRFSAERTGGSVSTLTIQRTQQEDSAVYLCASTLAPGANAQYFGPGTRLTVL.

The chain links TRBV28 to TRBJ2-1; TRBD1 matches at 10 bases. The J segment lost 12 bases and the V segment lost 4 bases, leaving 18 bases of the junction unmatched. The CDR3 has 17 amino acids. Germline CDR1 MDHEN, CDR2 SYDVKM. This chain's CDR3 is CASSYPGQGGLRYRQFF. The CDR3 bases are TGTGCCAGCAGTTACCCAGGACAGGGGGGCTTAAGGTATAGGCAGTTCTTC.

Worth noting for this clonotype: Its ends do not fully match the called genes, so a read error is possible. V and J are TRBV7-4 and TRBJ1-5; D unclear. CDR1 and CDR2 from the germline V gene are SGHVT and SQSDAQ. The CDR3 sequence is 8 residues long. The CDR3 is CASSYFKF. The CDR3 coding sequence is TGTGCCAGCAGCTATTTTAAGTTT.

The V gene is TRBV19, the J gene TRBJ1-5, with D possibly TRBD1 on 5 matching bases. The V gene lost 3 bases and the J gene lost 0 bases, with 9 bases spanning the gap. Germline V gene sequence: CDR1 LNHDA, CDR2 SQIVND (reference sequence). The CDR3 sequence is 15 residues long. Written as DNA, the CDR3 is TGTGCCAGTAGTATGTTGGGGGGTAGCAATCAGCCCCAGCATTTT. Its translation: CASSMLGGSNQPQHF. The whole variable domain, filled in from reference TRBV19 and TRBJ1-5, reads DGGITQSPKYLFRKEGQNVTLSCEQNLNHDAMYWYRQDPGQGLRLIYYSQIVNDFQKGDIAEGYSVSREKKESFPLTVTSAQKNPTAFYLCASSMLGGSNQPQHFGDGTRLSIL.

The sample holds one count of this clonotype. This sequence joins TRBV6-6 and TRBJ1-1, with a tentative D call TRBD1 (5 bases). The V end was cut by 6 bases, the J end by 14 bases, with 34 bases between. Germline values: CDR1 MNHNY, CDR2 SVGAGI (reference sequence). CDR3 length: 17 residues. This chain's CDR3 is CASRGAGTSSPDREQFF. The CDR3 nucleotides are TGTGCCAGCAGGGGAGCCGGGACTAGTAGCCCCGATCGGGAGCAGTTCTTT.

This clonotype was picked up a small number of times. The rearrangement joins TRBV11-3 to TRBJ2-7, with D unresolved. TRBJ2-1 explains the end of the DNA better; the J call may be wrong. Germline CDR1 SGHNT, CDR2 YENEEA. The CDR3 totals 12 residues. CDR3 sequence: CASSQEGNEQFF. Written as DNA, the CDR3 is TGTGCCAGCAGCCAAGAAGGCAATGAGCAGTTCTTC.